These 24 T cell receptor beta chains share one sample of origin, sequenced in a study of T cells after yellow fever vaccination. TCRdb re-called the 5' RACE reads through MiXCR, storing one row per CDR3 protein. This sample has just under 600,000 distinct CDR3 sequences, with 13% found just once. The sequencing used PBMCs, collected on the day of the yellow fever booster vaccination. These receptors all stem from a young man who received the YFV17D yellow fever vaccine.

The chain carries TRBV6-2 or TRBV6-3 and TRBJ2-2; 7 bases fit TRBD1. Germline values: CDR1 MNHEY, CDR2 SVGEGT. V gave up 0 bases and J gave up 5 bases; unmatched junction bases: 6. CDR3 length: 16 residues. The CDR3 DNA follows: TGTGCCAGCAGTTACTCGAGGGGGCTGGAAACCGGGGAGCTGTTTTTT. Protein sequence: CASSYSRGLETGELFF.

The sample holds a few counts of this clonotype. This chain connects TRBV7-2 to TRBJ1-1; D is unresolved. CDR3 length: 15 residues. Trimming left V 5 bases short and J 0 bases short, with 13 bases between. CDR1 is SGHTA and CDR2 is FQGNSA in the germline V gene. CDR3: CASSPSGILNTEAFF. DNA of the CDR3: TGTGCCAGCAGCCCCTCCGGGATCCTGAACACTGAAGCTTTCTTT. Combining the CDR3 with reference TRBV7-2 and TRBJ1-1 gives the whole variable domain GAGVSQSPSNKVTEKGKDVELRCDPISGHTALYWYRQSLGQGLEFLIYFQGNSAPDKSGLPSDRFSAERTGGSVSTLTIQRTQQEDSAVYLCASSPSGILNTEAFFGQGTRLTVV.

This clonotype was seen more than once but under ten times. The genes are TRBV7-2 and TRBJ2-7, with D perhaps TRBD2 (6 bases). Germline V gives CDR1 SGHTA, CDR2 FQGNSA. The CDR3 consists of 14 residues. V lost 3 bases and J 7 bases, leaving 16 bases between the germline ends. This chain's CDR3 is CASSFVAALGEQYF. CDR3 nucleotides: TGTGCCAGCAGCTTTGTAGCGGCCCTGGGAGAGCAGTACTTC.

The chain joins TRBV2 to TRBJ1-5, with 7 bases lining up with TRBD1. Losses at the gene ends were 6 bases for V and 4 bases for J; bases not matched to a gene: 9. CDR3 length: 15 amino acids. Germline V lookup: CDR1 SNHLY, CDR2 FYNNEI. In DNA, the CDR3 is TGTGCCAGCAGAAAAGGACAGGAGGGGAATCAGCCCCAGCATTTT. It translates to CASRKGQEGNQPQHF.

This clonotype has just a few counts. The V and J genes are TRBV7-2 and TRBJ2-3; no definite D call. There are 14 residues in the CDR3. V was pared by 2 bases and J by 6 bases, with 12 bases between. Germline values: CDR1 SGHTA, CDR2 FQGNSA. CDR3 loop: CASSLREDLDTQYF. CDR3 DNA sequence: TGTGCCAGCAGCTTAAGAGAGGACCTTGATACGCAGTATTTT.

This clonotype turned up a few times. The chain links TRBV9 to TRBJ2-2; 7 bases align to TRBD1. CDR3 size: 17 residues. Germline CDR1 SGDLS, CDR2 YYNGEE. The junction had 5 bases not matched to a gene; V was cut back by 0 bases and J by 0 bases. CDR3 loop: CASSVATGQSNTGELFF. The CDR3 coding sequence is TGTGCCAGCAGCGTAGCTACGGGACAGTCGAACACCGGGGAGCTGTTTTTT.

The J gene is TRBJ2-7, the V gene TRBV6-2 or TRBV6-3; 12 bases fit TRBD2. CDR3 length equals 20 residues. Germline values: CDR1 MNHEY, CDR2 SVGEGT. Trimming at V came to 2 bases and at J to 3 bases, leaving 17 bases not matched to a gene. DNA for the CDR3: TGTGCCAGCAGTTACGTCACCGGGACTAGCGGGTTCTACCGGCTCTACGAGCAGTACTTC. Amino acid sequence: CASSYVTGTSGFYRLYEQYF.

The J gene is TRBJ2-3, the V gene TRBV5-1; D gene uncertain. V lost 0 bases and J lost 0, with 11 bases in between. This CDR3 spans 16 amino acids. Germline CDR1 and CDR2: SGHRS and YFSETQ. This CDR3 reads CASSLGRASSTDTQYF. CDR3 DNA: TGCGCCAGCAGCTTGGGTCGGGCCTCTAGCACAGATACGCAGTATTTT.

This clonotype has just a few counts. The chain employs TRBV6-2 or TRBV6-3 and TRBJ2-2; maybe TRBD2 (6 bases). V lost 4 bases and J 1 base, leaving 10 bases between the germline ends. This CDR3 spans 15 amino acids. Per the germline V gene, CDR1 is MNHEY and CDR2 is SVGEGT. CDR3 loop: CASSLAALNTGELFF. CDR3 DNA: TGTGCCAGCAGTTTAGCGGCTCTGAACACCGGGGAGCTGTTTTTT.

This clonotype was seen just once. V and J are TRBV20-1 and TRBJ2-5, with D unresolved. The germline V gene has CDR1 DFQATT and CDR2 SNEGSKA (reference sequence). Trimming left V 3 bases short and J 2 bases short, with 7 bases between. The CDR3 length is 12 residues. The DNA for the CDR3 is TGCAGTGCTAGCGTCAGACAAGAGACCCAGTACTTC. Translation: CSASVRQETQYF.

CDR3 DNA: TGTGCCAGCAGTGGGACCTGGAGCTCCTACAATGAGCAGTTCTTC. It yields the protein CASSGTWSSYNEQFF. V gene TRBV6-1 combines with J gene TRBJ2-1; no definite D call. Germline values: CDR1 MNHNS, CDR2 SASEGT. The germline V and J ends were trimmed by 4 bases and 0 bases, with 10 bases remaining between them. There are 15 residues in the CDR3.

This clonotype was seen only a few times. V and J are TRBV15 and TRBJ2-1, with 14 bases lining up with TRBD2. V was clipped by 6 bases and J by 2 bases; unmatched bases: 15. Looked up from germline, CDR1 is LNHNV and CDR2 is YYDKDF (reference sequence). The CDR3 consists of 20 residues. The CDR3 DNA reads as TGTGCCACCAGTCCGAAAGCCGGGACTAGCGGGAGTGGGACCTACAATGAGCAGTTCTTC. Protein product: CATSPKAGTSGSGTYNEQFF. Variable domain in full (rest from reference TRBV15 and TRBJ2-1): DAMVIQNPRYQVTQFGKPVTLSCSQTLNHNVMYWYQQKSSQAPKLLFHYYDKDFNNEADTPDNFQSRRPNTSFCFLDIRSPGLGDTAMYLCATSPKAGTSGSGTYNEQFFGPGTRLTVL.

CDR3 protein: CASRASGRDEQYF. CDR3 DNA sequence: TGTGCCAGCAGGGCCAGCGGGAGGGACGAGCAGTACTTC. This sequence joins TRBV6-2 or TRBV6-3 and TRBJ2-7; TRBD2 matches 10 bases. This CDR3 is 13 amino acids long. J was trimmed by 5 bases and V by 6 bases; bases with no gene match: 4. CDR1 MNHEY and CDR2 SVGEGT come from the germline V gene.

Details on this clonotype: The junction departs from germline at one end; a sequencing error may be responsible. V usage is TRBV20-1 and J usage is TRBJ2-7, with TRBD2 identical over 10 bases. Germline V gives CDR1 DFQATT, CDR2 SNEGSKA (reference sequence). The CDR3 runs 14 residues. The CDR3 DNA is TGCTGTGCTAGAGATCTAGCGGGAGCCTACGAGCAGTACTTC. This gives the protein CCARDLAGAYEQYF.

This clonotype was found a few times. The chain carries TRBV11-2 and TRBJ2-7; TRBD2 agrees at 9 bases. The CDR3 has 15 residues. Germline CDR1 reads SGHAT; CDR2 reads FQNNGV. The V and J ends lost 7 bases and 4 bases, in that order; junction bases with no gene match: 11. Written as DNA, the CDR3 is TGTGCCAGCACTCCAGGGGCTAGCGGGATGTACGAGCAGTACTTC. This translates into CASTPGASGMYEQYF.

This CDR3 reads CASSAKPGPLYYEQYF. Here the CDR3 DNA reads TGTGCCAGCAGCGCCAAACCGGGACCCTTATACTACGAGCAGTACTTC. The chain couples TRBV13 to TRBJ2-7; D is possibly TRBD1 or TRBD2 (5 bases each). The CDR3 consists of 16 residues. Trimming left V 5 bases short and J 3 bases short, with 20 bases between. Germline loops: CDR1 PRHDT, CDR2 FYEKMQ (reference sequence).

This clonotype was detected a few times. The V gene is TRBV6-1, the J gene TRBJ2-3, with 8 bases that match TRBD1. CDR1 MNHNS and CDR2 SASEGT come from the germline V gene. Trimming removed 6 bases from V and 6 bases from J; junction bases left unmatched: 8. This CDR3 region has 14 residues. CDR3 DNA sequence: TGTGCCAGCAGGGCTAGGTACAGGGGGGATACGCAGTATTTT. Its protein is CASRARYRGDTQYF.

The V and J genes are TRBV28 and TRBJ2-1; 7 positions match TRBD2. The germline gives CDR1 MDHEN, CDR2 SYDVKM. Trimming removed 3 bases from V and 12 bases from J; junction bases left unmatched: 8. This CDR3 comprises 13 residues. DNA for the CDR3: TGTGCCAGCAGTTTTTGGCTACCGGGAGGGCAGTTCTTC. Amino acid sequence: CASSFWLPGGQFF.

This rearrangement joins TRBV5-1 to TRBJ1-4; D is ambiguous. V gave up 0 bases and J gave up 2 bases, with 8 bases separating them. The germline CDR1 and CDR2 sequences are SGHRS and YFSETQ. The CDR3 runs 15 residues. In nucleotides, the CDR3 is TGCGCCAGCAGCTTGGACTTAAGTACTAATGAAAAACTGTTTTTT. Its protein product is CASSLDLSTNEKLFF.

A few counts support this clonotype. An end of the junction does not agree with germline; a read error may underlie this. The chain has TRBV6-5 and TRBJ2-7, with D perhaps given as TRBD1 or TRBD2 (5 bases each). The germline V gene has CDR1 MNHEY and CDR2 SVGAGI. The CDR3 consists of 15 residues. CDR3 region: CASSYSGGRAYEQYF. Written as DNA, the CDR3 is TGTGCCAGCAGCTACTCTGGAGGCAGGGCCTACGAGCAGTACTTC.

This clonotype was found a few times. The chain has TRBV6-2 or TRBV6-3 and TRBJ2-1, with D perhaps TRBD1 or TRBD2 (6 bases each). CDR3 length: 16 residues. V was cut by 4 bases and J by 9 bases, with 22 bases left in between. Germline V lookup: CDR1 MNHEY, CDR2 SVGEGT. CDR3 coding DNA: TGTGCCAGCAGTTCCCCCTCCCGGGGGCACTTCAGTGAGCAGTTCTTC. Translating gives CASSSPSRGHFSEQFF.

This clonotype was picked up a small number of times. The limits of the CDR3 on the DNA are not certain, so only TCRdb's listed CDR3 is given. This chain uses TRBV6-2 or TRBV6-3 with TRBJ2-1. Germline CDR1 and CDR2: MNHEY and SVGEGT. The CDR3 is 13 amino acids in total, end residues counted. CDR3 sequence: CASSTSSVGEQFF.

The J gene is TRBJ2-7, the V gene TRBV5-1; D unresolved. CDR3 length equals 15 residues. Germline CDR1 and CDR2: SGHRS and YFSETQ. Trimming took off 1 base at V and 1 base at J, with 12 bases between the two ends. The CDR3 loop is CASSLTTDTSYEQYF. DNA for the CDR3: TGCGCCAGCAGCTTGACCACCGACACTTCCTACGAGCAGTACTTC.

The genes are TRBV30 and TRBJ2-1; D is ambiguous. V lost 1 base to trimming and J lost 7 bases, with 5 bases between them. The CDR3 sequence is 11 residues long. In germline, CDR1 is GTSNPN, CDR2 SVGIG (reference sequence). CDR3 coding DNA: TGTGCCTGGAGTGCCCGTAATGAGCAGTTCTTC. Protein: CAWSARNEQFF.